Presented here are 25 T cell receptor beta chains from one specimen sequenced in a study of metastatic and nonmetastatic thyroid tumors. All patients were untreated before thyroid surgery. MiXCR was used by TCRdb to re-call the PCR reads. The table lists approximately 32,000 clones, 15% of them singletons. Source material: blood. These receptors were obtained from a male donor with papillary thyroid cancer or a benign thyroid nodule (not recorded which). Some clones in this sample may be carry-over from other donors' samples.

The chain is built from TRBV5-1 and TRBJ2-6; tentatively, D is TRBD1 (6 bases). Trimming took off 7 bases at V and 0 bases at J, with 20 bases between the two ends. Looked up from germline, CDR1 is SGHRS and CDR2 is YFSETQ. The CDR3 is 18 amino acids. CDR3 in DNA: TGCGCCAGCGGGATACAGGGCTCCCCCAGCTCTGGGGCCAACGTCCTGACTTTC. This sequence encodes CASGIQGSPSSGANVLTF. The entire variable domain, with the rest obtained from reference TRBV5-1 and TRBJ2-6, is as follows: KAGVTQTPRYLIKTRGQQVTLSCSPISGHRSVSWYQQTPGQGLQFLFEYFSETQRNKGNFPGRFSGRQFSNSRSEMNVSTLELGDSALYLCASGIQGSPSSGANVLTFGAGSRLTVL.

This clone was detected ten times or more. In DNA form, the CDR3 reads TGTGCCAGCAGCTATCAGGGCTCTGGGGCCAACGTCCTGACTTTC. Translating gives CASSYQGSGANVLTF. The gene calls are TRBV5-6 and TRBJ2-6, with TRBD1 as a possible D gene (5 bases). This CDR3 is built from 15 residues. Per germline, CDR1 SGHDT and CDR2 YYEEEE. Trimming cost V 3 bases and J 0 bases, with 7 bases left between them.

This clone was counted many times. This chain links TRBV7-8 with TRBJ2-7; a possible D gene is TRBD2 (6 bases). Trimming removed 4 bases at V and 4 bases at J, with 17 bases between. Germline V lookup: CDR1 SGHVS, CDR2 FQNEAQ. The CDR3 runs 15 residues. This CDR3 reads CASSSGTLPIYEQYF. Written as DNA, the CDR3 is TGTGCCAGCAGCTCCGGGACTCTCCCAATTTACGAGCAGTACTTC.

This clone has ten or more counts. This CDR3 is also generated by other DNA sequences in the sample. The chain uses TRBV7-8 and TRBJ2-1, with D maybe TRBD2 (5 bases). Germline CDR1 is SGHVS and CDR2 is FQNEAQ. This CDR3 contains 13 residues. V was clipped by 1 base and J by 7 bases, with 8 bases between them. The CDR3 DNA is TGTGCCAGCAGCTTAGTAGGCGGGAATGAGCAGTTCTTC. Its translation is CASSLVGGNEQFF.

The table lists this clone with a few counts. This could be a read error, since a much larger clone is one nucleotide away. The chain couples TRBV29-1 to TRBJ2-3; TRBD2 matches at 10 bases. Germline CDR1 and CDR2: SQVTM and ANQGSEA. The CDR3 runs to 16 residues. Unmatched junction bases numbered 12, after V lost 8 bases and J lost 1 base. CDR3 sequence: CSFGKTLAGGTDTQYF. The DNA for the CDR3 is TGCAGCTTTGGAAAAACCCTAGCGGGAGGCACAGATACGCAGTATTTT.

This clone was detected ten times or more. The chain is built from TRBV30 and TRBJ1-5; no firm D call. V dropped 5 bases and J dropped 7 bases, with 12 bases sitting between them. Germline CDR1 GTSNPN, CDR2 SVGIG (reference sequence). CDR3 length: 12 amino acids. The CDR3 bases are TGTGCCTGGGGGAAGGGAGGCCAGCCCCAGCATTTT. Translation gives CAWGKGGQPQHF. Combining the CDR3 with reference TRBV30 and TRBJ1-5 gives the whole variable domain SQTIHQWPATLVQPVGSPLSLECTVEGTSNPNLYWYRQAAGRGLQLLFYSVGIGQISSEVPQNLSASRPQDRQFILSSKKLLLSDSGFYLCAWGKGGQPQHFGDGTRLSIL.

The table lists this clone with a few counts. At one boundary the junction diverges from the germline segment, which might be a read error. This sequence joins TRBV28 and TRBJ2-1; TRBD2 matches 9 bases. The CDR3 length is 12 residues. Per germline, CDR1 MDHEN and CDR2 SYDVKM. For the CDR3, the DNA is TGCGCCAGCAGGTTAGCGGGAGTTGAGCAGTTCTTC. This codes for CASRLAGVEQFF.

This clone has at least ten counts. V and J are TRBV20-1 and TRBJ1-2; the match to TRBD1 covers 7 bases. CDR1 and CDR2 (germline): DFQATT, SNEGSKA (reference sequence). The CDR3 extends over 12 amino acids. The V and J ends lost 5 bases and 6 bases, in that order; junction bases with no gene match: 6. The CDR3 nucleotides are TGCAGTGCTGAAGCAGGGGGGGATGGCTACACCTTC. Protein product: CSAEAGGDGYTF.

This clone was detected many times. The genes are TRBV6-1 and TRBJ2-7; the match to TRBD2 covers 10 bases. Germline CDR1 reads MNHNS; CDR2 reads SASEGT. This CDR3 has 15 residues. V lost 6 bases, J lost 6 bases, and 11 bases stayed unmatched. Here the CDR3 reads CASRSLAGDIGEQYF. Written as DNA, the CDR3 is TGTGCCAGCAGGAGTCTAGCGGGAGATATAGGCGAGCAGTACTTC.

At least ten counts were recorded for this clone. The chain links TRBV11-1 to TRBJ2-3; TRBD1 matches at 10 bases. Germline loops: CDR1 SGHAT, CDR2 FQDESV (reference sequence). V lost 5 bases to trimming and J lost 1 base; unmatched junction nucleotides: 9. The CDR3 runs 17 residues. CDR3 sequence (DNA): TGTGCCAGCAGCGTATCAGCCGGACAGGGGGGCACAGATACGCAGTATTTT. Encoded protein: CASSVSAGQGGTDTQYF.

To note about this clone: A read error may account for a junction end that differs from germline. J is TRBJ1-2 and V is TRBV28; unclear D gene. The CDR3 contains 13 residues. Germline-derived CDR1 and CDR2 are MDHEN and SYDVKM. The CDR3 here is CPSSFQWAYGYTF. CDR3 DNA sequence: TGTCCCAGCAGTTTTCAGTGGGCCTATGGCTACACCTTC.

This clone appeared many times. V gene TRBV3-1 combines with J gene TRBJ2-1; 11 nucleotides match TRBD2. V gave up 2 bases and J gave up 6 bases; unmatched junction bases: 9. This CDR3 region has 17 residues. Germline loops: CDR1 LGHDT, CDR2 YNNKEL (reference sequence). The CDR3 is CASSQNAGTSGSNEQFF. The CDR3 DNA reads TGTGCCAGCAGCCAAAACGCCGGGACTAGCGGTTCCAATGAGCAGTTCTTC.

In this sample, this clone turned up a few times. The V and J genes are TRBV12-3 or TRBV12-4 and TRBJ2-6; 9 nucleotides agree with TRBD1. CDR3 length equals 17 residues. V gave up 5 bases and J gave up 0 bases; unmatched junction bases: 5. The CDR3 is CASSPGQGSSGANVLTF. The CDR3 nucleotides are TGTGCCAGCAGTCCGGGACAGGGTTCCTCTGGGGCCAACGTCCTGACTTTC.

In its sample, this clone was seen many times. The chain is built from TRBV20-1 and TRBJ1-6; D remains ambiguous. The CDR3 runs 14 residues. V was shortened by 5 bases and J by 8 bases, with 16 bases between the two germline ends. Germline CDR1 is DFQATT and CDR2 is SNEGSKA (reference sequence). CDR3 DNA: TGCAGTGCTCCCCCGCGATTCGCGGATTCACCCCTCCACTTT. Translation: CSAPPRFADSPLHF.

This clone was seen ten or more times. This sequence joins TRBV10-1 and TRBJ2-2; 7 bases match TRBD2. CDR3 length equals 14 residues. The V gene's germline CDR1 is WNHNN and CDR2 SYGVQD (reference sequence). V was clipped by 6 bases and J by 0 bases; unmatched bases: 1. CDR3 DNA: TGCGCCAGCAGAAGCGGGACGAACACCGGGGAGCTGTTTTTT. Protein sequence: CASRSGTNTGELFF.

This chain links TRBV6-1 with TRBJ1-4; unclear D gene. CDR1 MNHNS and CDR2 SASEGT come from the germline V gene. Trimming removed 0 bases at V and 12 bases at J, with 8 bases between. The CDR3 loop spans 12 amino acids. The CDR3 DNA sequence: TGTGCCAGCAGTGAAGCCGCCAGGCAACTGTTTTTT. This codes for CASSEAARQLFF.

This clone was counted ten times or more. CDR3 DNA: TGTGCCAGCAGTGTACAGGGGGCAGGCTACACCTTC. Its translation is CASSVQGAGYTF. The chain employs TRBV25-1 and TRBJ1-2; 9 bases align to TRBD1. This CDR3 has 12 amino acids. V shed 4 bases, J shed 8 bases, and the junction held 2 bases outside the gene matches. Germline V CDR1 and CDR2: MGHDK, SYGVNS.

In regard to this clone: A much larger clonotype is one base distant, so this may be a read error. V and J are TRBV11-2 and TRBJ2-7; a weak D match, TRBD1 (6 bases). Germline CDR1 SGHAT, CDR2 FQNNGV. This CDR3 has 14 amino acids. Here the CDR3 DNA reads TGTGCCGGCAGCTTAGGGGGATTTGGGAGCGAGCAGTACTTC. Protein: CAGSLGGFGSEQYF.

This clone was observed many times. The chain couples TRBV12-5 to TRBJ1-1; possibly TRBD1 for D (5 bases). Germline CDR1 is LGHNT and CDR2 is FRNRAP. The CDR3 sequence is 14 residues long. Trimming took off 7 bases at V and 8 bases at J, with 20 bases between the two ends. The CDR3 protein is CASVQSGTRAEAFF. CDR3 bases: TGTGCTAGTGTCCAAAGTGGGACCAGGGCAGAAGCTTTCTTT.

This clone was detected many times. This chain uses TRBV9 with TRBJ1-4; 8 nucleotides line up with TRBD1. V lost 4 bases, J lost 0 bases, and 8 bases stayed unmatched. Germline V CDR1 and CDR2: SGDLS, YYNGEE. The CDR3 runs 17 residues. In DNA, the CDR3 is TGTGCCAGCAGCAGCCGGGACAGGATAGCAACTAATGAAAAACTGTTTTTT. Amino acids: CASSSRDRIATNEKLFF.

This clone was picked up many times. V and J are TRBV20-1 and TRBJ2-3; D remains ambiguous. Germline loops: CDR1 DFQATT, CDR2 SNEGSKA (reference sequence). Trimming removed 4 bases at V and 5 bases at J, with 10 bases between. The CDR3 consists of 12 residues. The CDR3 DNA is TGCAGTGCTATAATCTCACAAGATACGCAGTATTTT. As protein: CSAIISQDTQYF.

This clone was observed many times. This chain connects TRBV20-1 to TRBJ2-3; 8 bases are shared with TRBD2. V lost 3 bases to trimming and J lost 10 bases; unmatched junction nucleotides: 9. CDR1 and CDR2 from the germline V gene are DFQATT and SNEGSKA (reference sequence). The CDR3 sequence is 13 residues long. CDR3 loop: CSARGGRIGAQYF. In nucleotides, the CDR3 is TGCAGTGCTAGGGGCGGGAGGATCGGGGCGCAGTATTTT.

The table lists this clone with many counts. The genes are TRBV3-1 and TRBJ2-7; D remains unclear. Trimming removed 1 base at V and 5 bases at J, with 6 bases between. There are 12 residues in the CDR3. The germline CDR1 and CDR2 sequences are LGHDT and YNNKEL (reference sequence). The DNA of the CDR3 is TGTGCCAGCAGCCAAGTTCCGCACGAGCAGTACTTC. It specifies CASSQVPHEQYF.

This clone occurred many times. The chain is built from TRBV6-4 and TRBJ2-3; the D is unclear. Germline V gene sequence: CDR1 MRHNA, CDR2 SNTAGT. V was trimmed by 0 bases and J by 2 bases, leaving 6 bases between them. The length of the CDR3 is 14 residues. The CDR3 DNA is TGTGCCAGCAGTGACTCCCGGGCCACAGATACGCAGTATTTT. The encoded protein is CASSDSRATDTQYF.

This clone was detected ten times or more. CDR3 bases: TGCAGTGCCCTTAGCGGGAGCTTTGAGCAGTACTTC. This translates into CSALSGSFEQYF. V usage is TRBV20-1 and J usage is TRBJ2-7; 9 nucleotides line up with TRBD2. The ends lost 6 bases at V and 7 bases at J; junction bases unmatched: 7. The CDR3 totals 12 residues. Germline V CDR1 and CDR2: DFQATT, SNEGSKA (reference sequence).